The T cell receptor (beta chain) described here comes from a study of T cell responses to AZD1222 COVID-19 vaccine. Study-level information: Samples with a second dose at about 4 or about 12 weeks were pooled together. Overall study results and limits: Repertoire sampling occurred only after the peak T cell response. Nearly half of the spike-specific TCRs reportedly recognize variant regions that carry no mutations.

Regarding this clone: The antigen is not known.

V lost 2 bases to trimming and J lost 2 bases; unmatched junction nucleotides: 0. From germline, CDR1 is LGHDT and CDR2 YNNKEL (reference sequence). CDR3 length equals 14 residues. Clones were sequenced by immunoSEQ multiplex PCR, and TCRdb holds only the in-frame ones, with some missing. The profile shows tens of thousands of clones, approximately 90% of them singletons. This TCR was recovered from an adult in good health. The V call is TRBV3-1 (or the pseudogene TRBV3-2), the J call TRBJ1-3; 7 bases map to TRBD1. The sequenced sample was peripheral blood, obtained on day 0 of AZD1222 vaccination. The CDR3 sequence: CASSQQGAGNTIYF. CDR3 nucleotide sequence: TGTGCCAGCAGCCAACAGGGGGCTGGAAACACCATATATTTT.